This TCR beta chain was captured by sequencing in a study of identical twins. One entry per CDR3 protein results from TCRdb running MiXCR on the 5' RACE reads. The table has 420,000 or so distinct CDR3 sequences, around 18% seen once. This CDR3 region has 15 residues. V dropped 3 bases and J dropped 2; count of bases not matched to a gene: 7. CDR1 and CDR2 from the germline V gene are MGHRA and YSYEKL. Material: naive T cells sorted from blood. The chain recombines TRBV4-1 with TRBJ2-7; 7 bases map to TRBD2. The receptor was derived from a man between 50 and 59 years old in good health. The CDR3, as DNA: TGCGCCAGCAGCCACGGGCGGGAGCGCCCCTACGAGCAGTACTTC. Translated: CASSHGRERPYEQYF.